This TCR beta chain was observed in a study of T cell repertoires and HLA-DP antigens. Study background: CD4+ T cells were cocultured with HeLa cells expressing HLA-DP.

V lost 0 bases, J lost 0 bases, and 7 bases stayed unmatched. CDR1 is SGHRS, CDR2 YFSETQ, per germline. The CDR3 has 17 residues. Comment on this clone: What it recognizes is unknown.

The PCR primers covered 54 TRBV and 13 TRBJ segments. Using immunoSEQ multiplex PCR, the repertoire was profiled, and TCRdb retains in-frame clones only, with some absent. The data show roughly 120,000 clones, about 91% seen once. Study-wide points: Naive and memory CD4+ repertoires were not analysed separately. Antigen presentation used HeLa cells, with total CD4+ cells responding.

The V and J genes are TRBV5-1 and TRBJ1-1, with 8 bases identical to TRBD1. The sample comprised CD4+ T cells from PBMCs. The source is a woman aged 18 to 35 in good health and CMV-seronegative. The CDR3 nucleotides read TGCGCCAGCAGCTTGGCACAGGGACAGGCCATGAACACTGAAGCTTTCTTT. As protein: CASSLAQGQAMNTEAFF.